These 15 T cell receptor beta chains came from one sample sequenced in a study of lymphopenia after photon versus proton radiotherapy. Clones were sequenced by immunoSEQ multiplex PCR, and TCRdb holds only the in-frame ones, with some missing. Here the sample spans approximately 70,000 clones, approximately 86% being singletons. The source was peripheral blood, collected from a patient treated with proton-based radiotherapy. Receptors were obtained from an elderly man with esophageal cancer.

In regard to this clone: Other nucleotide sequences in the sample specify the same CDR3. The rearrangement links TRBV7-2 to TRBJ1-5; D is unresolved. Per germline, CDR1 SGHTA and CDR2 FQGNSA. This CDR3 region has 14 residues. The V end lost 1 base, the J end lost 10 bases, and 14 bases lay between the germline ends. The CDR3 DNA follows: TGTGCCAGCAGCTTAGTGGCAATCGGGCAACCCCAGCATTTT. Amino acids: CASSLVAIGQPQHF.

V usage is TRBV5-4 and J usage is TRBJ1-1; D gene unclear. CDR3 size: 15 residues. Germline values: CDR1 SGHNT, CDR2 YYREEE (reference sequence). V was trimmed by 1 base and J by 0 bases, leaving 10 bases between them. The CDR3 loop is CASSLRPGMNTEAFF. The CDR3, as DNA: TGTGCCAGCAGCTTGCGACCCGGTATGAACACTGAAGCTTTCTTT.

The chain has TRBV19 and TRBJ1-2; the match to TRBD1 covers 7 bases. CDR3 size: 15 residues. Germline lookup yields CDR1 LNHDA and CDR2 SQIVND (reference sequence). J was trimmed by 0 bases and V by 5 bases; bases with no gene match: 6. The chain's CDR3 is CASSGRDSSNYGYTF. CDR3 DNA: TGTGCCAGTAGTGGACGGGACAGTTCTAACTATGGCTACACCTTC.

V usage is TRBV2 and J usage is TRBJ2-1; 13 bases are a match to TRBD2. The CDR3 runs 16 residues. Germline trimming cut 6 bases from V and 6 bases from J; bases unmatched to any gene: 8. Germline V lookup: CDR1 SNHLY, CDR2 FYNNEI. The CDR3 DNA follows: TGTGCCAGCAGGGACACTAGCGGGAGGGCCTTCAATGAGCAGTTCTTC. Translation: CASRDTSGRAFNEQFF. Full variable domain (rest looked up from reference TRBV2 and TRBJ2-1): EPEVTQTPSHQVTQMGQEVILRCVPISNHLYFYWYRQILGQKVEFLVSFYNNEISEKSEIFDDQFSVERPDGSNFTLKIRSTKLEDSAMYFCASRDTSGRAFNEQFFGPGTRLTVL.

The chain links TRBV7-9 to TRBJ2-1, with a weak D call TRBD2 (6 bases). The CDR3 runs to 13 residues. CDR1 and CDR2 (germline): SEHNR, FQNEAQ (reference sequence). Trimming removed 0 bases at V and 7 bases at J, with 7 bases between. The CDR3: CASSLAGGNEQFF. The CDR3 DNA reads TGTGCCAGCAGCTTAGCTGGGGGGAATGAGCAGTTCTTC.

V is TRBV4-1 and J is TRBJ2-3; possibly TRBD2 for D (7 bases). The CDR3 runs 15 residues. V was trimmed by 7 bases and J by 0 bases, leaving 14 bases between them. Germline V gene sequence: CDR1 MGHRA, CDR2 YSYEKL. The CDR3: CASTNRGASTDTQYF. The CDR3 DNA is TGCGCCAGCACCAACCGGGGGGCTAGCACAGATACGCAGTATTTT.

The J gene is TRBJ1-3, the V gene TRBV7-9; perhaps TRBD1 as D (6 bases). The ends were cut back, 3 bases at V and 4 bases at J, with 19 bases in the middle. Per the germline V gene, CDR1 is SEHNR and CDR2 is FQNEAQ (reference sequence). The CDR3 runs 17 residues. The CDR3 region is CASSFPDRGFLGNTIYF. CDR3 DNA: TGTGCCAGCAGCTTCCCGGACAGAGGGTTTTTGGGAAACACCATATATTTT.

The genes are TRBV19 and TRBJ2-3; D not resolved. CDR1 and CDR2 (germline): LNHDA, SQIVND (reference sequence). V dropped 2 bases and J dropped 3 bases, with 12 bases sitting between them. CDR3 length equals 15 residues. CDR3 nucleotides: TGTGCCAGTAGTATATCGTCTCTAGGAACAGATACGCAGTATTTT. This gives the protein CASSISSLGTDTQYF.

The CDR3 here is CASSKGTSGVNTDTQYF. The CDR3 DNA is TGCGCCAGCAGCAAAGGGACTAGCGGGGTGAACACAGATACGCAGTATTTT. This chain connects TRBV5-1 to TRBJ2-3, with 13 bases aligning to TRBD2. The V gene's germline CDR1 is SGHRS and CDR2 YFSETQ. Unmatched junction bases numbered 7, after V lost 4 bases and J lost 2 bases. The CDR3 sequence is 17 residues long.

The chain combines TRBV19 with TRBJ1-6; TRBD1 matches at 9 bases. The V segment lost 4 bases and the J segment 7 bases; nucleotides outside the gene matches: 5. The germline V gene has CDR1 LNHDA and CDR2 SQIVND (reference sequence). This CDR3 is built from 15 residues. The CDR3, as DNA: TGTGCCAGTAGTACGGACAGGGGTGGCAATTCACCCCTCCACTTT. It specifies CASSTDRGGNSPLHF.

This clone was seen a handful of times. For the CDR3, the DNA is TGTGCCAGTCTGCAGGGTGGAACTGAAGCTTTCTTT. Translation gives CASLQGGTEAFF. The V call is TRBV18, the J call TRBJ1-1, with a weak D call TRBD1 (5 bases). CDR3 size: 12 residues. In germline, CDR1 is KGHSH, CDR2 LQKENI. V lost 9 bases and J lost 5, with 13 bases in between.

The rearrangement uses TRBV7-2 and TRBJ2-7; no reliable D call. V was trimmed by 1 base and J by 3 bases, leaving 10 bases between them. This CDR3 has 14 residues. Germline CDR1 SGHTA, CDR2 FQGNSA. CDR3 sequence reads: CASSLGQSVYEQYF. CDR3 nucleotide sequence: TGTGCCAGCAGCTTAGGGCAGTCTGTCTACGAGCAGTACTTC. Variable domain in full (rest from reference TRBV7-2 and TRBJ2-7): GAGVSQSPSNKVTEKGKDVELRCDPISGHTALYWYRQSLGQGLEFLIYFQGNSAPDKSGLPSDRFSAERTGGSVSTLTIQRTQQEDSAVYLCASSLGQSVYEQYFGPGTRLTVT.

The chain uses TRBV5-4 and TRBJ2-2, with 7 bases fitting TRBD2. The CDR3 consists of 16 residues. Germline CDR1 reads SGHNT; CDR2 reads YYREEE (reference sequence). V was clipped by 0 bases and J by 4 bases; unmatched bases: 6. The CDR3 is CASSLVGGGPTGELFF. CDR3 coding DNA: TGTGCCAGCAGCTTGGTTGGGGGAGGGCCCACCGGGGAGCTGTTTTTT.

This clone was counted once. The chain is built from TRBV7-9 and TRBJ1-2; D gene uncertain. This CDR3 is 13 amino acids long. Germline V gene data show CDR1 as SEHNR and CDR2 as FQNEAQ (reference sequence). Trimming took off 5 bases at V and 3 bases at J, with 10 bases between the two ends. The CDR3 reads CASSRNEDYGYTF. The CDR3 bases are TGTGCCAGCAGCCGAAATGAGGACTATGGCTACACCTTC. The variable domain in full, completed from reference TRBV7-9 and TRBJ1-2, reads DTGVSQNPRHKITKRGQNVTFRCDPISEHNRLYWYRQTLGQGPEFLTYFQNEAQLEKSRLLSDRFSAERPKGSFSTLEIQRTEQGDSAMYLCASSRNEDYGYTFGSGTRLTVV.

The J gene is TRBJ2-2, the V gene TRBV12-5, with D perhaps matching TRBD2 (6 bases). Trimming removed 2 bases at V and 3 bases at J, with 10 bases between. The CDR3 has 15 residues. The V gene's germline CDR1 is LGHNT and CDR2 FRNRAP. CDR3 in amino acids: CASGLRETYTGELFF. CDR3 DNA sequence: TGTGCTAGTGGTTTGCGGGAGACATACACCGGGGAGCTGTTTTTT.